The 29 T cell receptor beta chains presented below share a single source sample, sequenced in a study of OX40 agonist ivuxolimab in advanced cancers. TCRdb keeps only in-frame clones here, not all; method: immunoSEQ multiplex PCR. Altogether nearly 60,000 clones are present, approximately 88% being singletons, with the ten largest covering under 3.5%. Sequenced here: CD4+ or CD8+ T cells sorted from blood, sampled in a trial of the OX40 agonist ivuxolimab. The receptor set was obtained from an adult with an advanced solid tumor such as melanoma, head and neck, liver or kidney cancer.

In regard to this clone: Additional DNA sequences in this sample encode the identical CDR3. J is TRBJ2-3 and V is TRBV20-1; TRBD1 might be the D (5 bases). This CDR3 has 11 amino acids. With 3 bases removed from V and 5 bases from J, the gap between germline ends came to 6 bases. CDR1 is DFQATT and CDR2 is SNEGSKA in the germline V gene (reference sequence). CDR3 amino acids: CSARQGDTQYF. The CDR3 DNA reads as TGCAGTGCTAGGCAGGGAGATACGCAGTATTTT.

This rearrangement joins TRBV5-4 to TRBJ2-2, with D possibly matching TRBD1 (7 bases). Trimming removed 0 bases from V and 6 bases from J, with 12 bases in between. The length of the CDR3 is 15 residues. CDR1 SGHNT and CDR2 YYREEE come from the germline V gene (reference sequence). The CDR3 DNA sequence: TGTGCCAGCAGCTTGGTGGTCAGGGGGGCCGGGGAGCTGTTTTTT. Translating gives CASSLVVRGAGELFF.

The chain links TRBV10-1 to TRBJ2-6; 10 bases match TRBD1. The germline gives CDR1 WNHNN, CDR2 SYGVQD (reference sequence). Germline trimming cut 7 bases from V and 0 bases from J; bases unmatched to any gene: 15. The CDR3 sequence is 20 residues long. CDR3 region: CASKEDRDRGLISGANVLTF. CDR3 nucleotides: TGCGCCAGCAAAGAAGACCGGGACAGGGGACTAATCTCTGGGGCCAACGTCCTGACTTTC.

This chain's CDR3 is CASSLQAANEKLFF. Here the CDR3 DNA reads TGCGCCAGCAGCTTACAGGCGGCTAATGAAAAACTGTTTTTT. This sequence joins TRBV5-1 and TRBJ1-4; possibly TRBD1 for D (5 bases). The germline gives CDR1 SGHRS, CDR2 YFSETQ. V lost 2 bases, J lost 3 bases, and 8 bases lay in between. This CDR3 is 14 amino acids long.

This clone was detected only once. J is TRBJ2-3 and V is TRBV29-1; D might be TRBD1 or TRBD2, each matching 5 bases. Germline assignment: CDR1 SQVTM and CDR2 ANQGSEA. The V gene lost 6 bases and the J gene lost 9 bases, with 31 bases spanning the gap. The CDR3 is 17 amino acids. Here the CDR3 reads CSVVSILRDPAPSTQYF. The CDR3 DNA reads TGCAGCGTCGTATCTATTCTCCGGGACCCGGCTCCAAGCACGCAGTATTTT.

The rearrangement links TRBV2 to TRBJ1-5, with D possibly matching TRBD1 (6 bases). Trimming took off 6 bases at V and 4 bases at J, with 10 bases between the two ends. CDR3 size: 13 residues. Germline assignment: CDR1 SNHLY and CDR2 FYNNEI. In DNA, the CDR3 is TGTGCCAGCAGGGGGGGGGCGAATCAGCCCCAGCATTTT. The encoded protein is CASRGGANQPQHF.

The chain uses TRBV19 and TRBJ1-2; D is unclear. CDR3 length: 13 residues. In germline, CDR1 is LNHDA, CDR2 SQIVND (reference sequence). V lost 4 bases and J lost 4, with 10 bases in between. The CDR3 loop reads CASSSRESYGYTF. The DNA of the CDR3 is TGTGCCAGTAGTAGCCGGGAATCCTATGGCTACACCTTC.

The J gene is TRBJ2-1, the V gene TRBV10-3; TRBD2 might be the D (6 bases). Trimming shortened V by 7 bases and J by 6 bases, and 10 bases separated the two germline ends. Germline V lookup: CDR1 ENHRY, CDR2 SYGVKD. This CDR3 spans 12 amino acids. CDR3 loop: CAITGAGNEQFF. The DNA of the CDR3 is TGTGCCATCACGGGAGCGGGCAATGAGCAGTTCTTC.

This clone came up a few times. V gene TRBV28 combines with J gene TRBJ2-2, with 9 nucleotides matching TRBD1. The trim removed 8 bases at V and 5 bases at J, leaving 9 bases unmatched. The CDR3 sequence is 15 residues long. CDR1 is MDHEN and CDR2 is SYDVKM in the germline V gene. The chain's CDR3 is CASGGQGFGTGELFF. The CDR3 DNA reads as TGTGCCAGCGGTGGACAGGGGTTTGGTACCGGGGAGCTGTTTTTT.

CDR3 protein: CASSLRVGQPQHF. CDR3 DNA sequence: TGTGCCAGCAGTCTCCGGGTCGGTCAGCCCCAGCATTTT. The chain has TRBV27 and TRBJ1-5; D is unclear. This CDR3 has 13 residues. The germline V and J ends were trimmed by 5 bases and 6 bases, with 11 bases remaining between them. From germline, CDR1 is MNHEY and CDR2 SMNVEV (reference sequence).

This clone was seen just once. The chain uses TRBV2 and TRBJ2-7, with 7 bases matching TRBD1. Germline CDR1 SNHLY, CDR2 FYNNEI. This CDR3 region has 13 residues. V shed 5 bases, J shed 3 bases, and the junction held 4 bases outside the gene matches. The CDR3 here is CASSHDRDYEQYF. DNA of the CDR3: TGTGCCAGCAGTCATGACAGGGACTACGAGCAGTACTTC.

The J gene is TRBJ2-3, the V gene TRBV27; 15 nucleotides match TRBD2. The V gene's germline CDR1 is MNHEY and CDR2 SMNVEV (reference sequence). The J segment lost 0 bases and the V segment lost 3 bases, leaving 4 bases of the junction unmatched. The CDR3 loop spans 18 amino acids. The chain's CDR3 is CASSLGLAGGTSTDTQYF. The CDR3 nucleotides are TGTGCCAGCAGTTTGGGACTAGCGGGAGGCACTAGCACAGATACGCAGTATTTT.

V is TRBV30 and J is TRBJ1-2, with 9 nucleotides matching TRBD1. With V trimmed by 5 bases and J by 0 bases, 10 bases remained unmatched. Germline V gene data show CDR1 as GTSNPN and CDR2 as SVGIG (reference sequence). The CDR3 loop spans 16 amino acids. The chain's CDR3 is CAWGGTGWLTNYGYTF. Here the CDR3 DNA reads TGTGCCTGGGGGGGGACAGGGTGGTTGACTAACTATGGCTACACCTTC. Complete variable domain (other parts from reference TRBV30 and TRBJ1-2): SQTIHQWPATLVQPVGSPLSLECTVEGTSNPNLYWYRQAAGRGLQLLFYSVGIGQISSEVPQNLSASRPQDRQFILSSKKLLLSDSGFYLCAWGGTGWLTNYGYTFGSGTRLTVV.

The V and J genes are TRBV19 and TRBJ1-1; 11 positions match TRBD1. The V segment lost 4 bases and the J segment 13 bases; nucleotides outside the gene matches: 8. The germline V gene encodes CDR1 LNHDA and CDR2 SQIVND (reference sequence). This CDR3 spans 13 amino acids. The CDR3 spells CASSTQTGTGGFF. The CDR3 nucleotides read TGTGCCAGTAGTACCCAGACCGGGACAGGGGGTTTCTTT. Full variable domain (remainder filled in from reference TRBV19 and TRBJ1-1): DGGITQSPKYLFRKEGQNVTLSCEQNLNHDAMYWYRQDPGQGLRLIYYSQIVNDFQKGDIAEGYSVSREKKESFPLTVTSAQKNPTAFYLCASSTQTGTGGFFGQGTRLTVV.

The chain is built from TRBV5-1 and TRBJ1-2; D is unresolved. V lost 2 bases, J lost 4 bases, and 12 bases lay in between. CDR3 size: 14 residues. Germline lookup yields CDR1 SGHRS and CDR2 YFSETQ. CDR3 protein: CASSFSGDSYGYTF. The CDR3, as DNA: TGCGCCAGCAGCTTTAGTGGGGATTCCTATGGCTACACCTTC.

The chain carries TRBV6-5 and TRBJ1-1; D remains ambiguous. V gave up 2 bases and J gave up 5 bases, with 15 bases separating them. Germline V CDR1 and CDR2: MNHEY, SVGAGI. The CDR3 runs 15 residues. The CDR3 bases are TGTGCCAGCAGTTACGATCTAAAAAGAGGTACTGAAGCTTTCTTT. It is translated as CASSYDLKRGTEAFF.

The chain combines TRBV5-1 with TRBJ1-3, with unresolved D. The germline V gene encodes CDR1 SGHRS and CDR2 YFSETQ. The CDR3 totals 11 residues. Trimming removed 0 bases from V and 8 bases from J, with 3 bases in between. This CDR3 reads CASSLGDTIYF. The CDR3 nucleotides are TGCGCCAGCAGCTTGGGGGACACCATATATTTT. Filled out from reference TRBV5-1 and TRBJ1-3, the complete variable domain reads KAGVTQTPRYLIKTRGQQVTLSCSPISGHRSVSWYQQTPGQGLQFLFEYFSETQRNKGNFPGRFSGRQFSNSRSEMNVSTLELGDSALYLCASSLGDTIYFGEGSWLTVV.

The CDR3 region is CATSRDSFQISSYNEQFF. The CDR3 nucleotides read TGTGCCACCAGCAGAGATTCGTTTCAAATTAGCTCCTACAATGAGCAGTTCTTC. J is TRBJ2-1 and V is TRBV15; D gene uncertain. From germline, CDR1 is LNHNV and CDR2 YYDKDF (reference sequence). This CDR3 has 18 residues. V gave up 0 bases and J gave up 0 bases, with 15 bases separating them.

This chain uses TRBV6-5 with TRBJ1-5; D is ambiguous. The CDR3 is made up of 15 amino acids. With 0 bases removed from V and 5 bases from J, the gap between germline ends came to 11 bases. The V gene's germline CDR1 is MNHEY and CDR2 SVGAGI. The CDR3 spells CASSYSSLADQPQHF. DNA of the CDR3: TGTGCCAGCAGTTACTCGAGTTTGGCAGATCAGCCCCAGCATTTT.

CDR3 in amino acids: CASSHPSDRADTQYF. As DNA, the CDR3 is TGTGCCAGCAGTCACCCGTCGGACAGGGCGGATACGCAGTATTTT. The V call is TRBV6-5, the J call TRBJ2-3, with 8 bases identical to TRBD1. The germline V gene encodes CDR1 MNHEY and CDR2 SVGAGI. Trimming at V came to 5 bases and at J to 6 bases, leaving 10 bases not matched to a gene. The CDR3 is made up of 15 amino acids.

The genes are TRBV6-5 and TRBJ1-2; D call uncertain. Trimming left V 5 bases short and J 4 bases short, with 14 bases between. The CDR3 spans 14 residues. Germline V CDR1 and CDR2: MNHEY, SVGAGI. CDR3 nucleotide sequence: TGTGCCAGCAGTCCGACCGGGTTTGGCTATGGCTACACCTTC. Its translation is CASSPTGFGYGYTF.

The V and J genes are TRBV18 and TRBJ2-1; 9 bases match TRBD2. V shed 0 bases, J shed 9 bases, and the junction held 6 bases outside the gene matches. The CDR3 consists of 15 residues. The germline gives CDR1 KGHSH, CDR2 LQKENI. DNA of the CDR3: TGTGCCAGCTCACCACCTAGCGGGAGTGGAGGTGAGCAGTTCTTC. This gives the protein CASSPPSGSGGEQFF.

The chain couples TRBV6-6 to TRBJ1-6; no firm D call. Trimming shortened V by 4 bases and J by 5 bases, and 12 bases separated the two germline ends. The CDR3 totals 15 residues. Germline CDR1 is MNHNY and CDR2 is SVGAGI (reference sequence). CDR3 nucleotide sequence: TGTGCCAGCAGTTGGCAGGCGACCAATAATTCACCCCTCCACTTT. Its translation: CASSWQATNNSPLHF.

This clone was recorded once. V gene TRBV18 combines with J gene TRBJ2-2, with D hard to call. The CDR3 covers 14 residues. Germline V CDR1 and CDR2: KGHSH, LQKENI. Trimming pared 3 bases from V and 3 bases from J, leaving 8 bases between. The CDR3 loop reads CASSPNRDTGELFF. CDR3 bases: TGTGCCAGCTCACCGAATCGGGACACCGGGGAGCTGTTTTTT.

This clone was recorded only once. The chain uses TRBV7-9 and TRBJ2-3, with 13 bases identical to TRBD2. The CDR3 is made up of 16 amino acids. Germline assignment: CDR1 SEHNR and CDR2 FQNEAQ (reference sequence). Trimming took 4 bases from V and 0 from J; bases not matched to a gene: 1. CDR3 nucleotides: TGTGCCAGCAGCTCGGGACTAGCGGGAAGCACAGATACGCAGTATTTT. Its translation: CASSSGLAGSTDTQYF. The full variable domain, rest sourced from reference TRBV7-9 and TRBJ2-3, is DTGVSQNPRHKITKRGQNVTFRCDPISEHNRLYWYRQTLGQGPEFLTYFQNEAQLEKSRLLSDRFSAERPKGSFSTLEIQRTEQGDSAMYLCASSSGLAGSTDTQYFGPGTRLTVL.

This clone was counted between two and nine times. An end of the junction does not agree with germline; a read error may underlie this. The V gene is TRBV29-1, the J gene TRBJ1-1; D remains ambiguous. The germline V gene has CDR1 SQVTM and CDR2 ANQGSEA. The CDR3 runs to 10 residues. Here the CDR3 DNA reads TGCAGCGTTGTGGTGGAGGCTCCAGTATTT. Translation gives CSVVVEAPVF.

J is TRBJ1-4 and V is TRBV11-2, with TRBD1 matching 10 bases. J gave up 8 bases and V 5 bases, and 5 bases lay outside the gene matches. CDR3 length: 14 amino acids. Germline V lookup: CDR1 SGHAT, CDR2 FQNNGV. CDR3 residues: CASSRDRGGEKLFF. Here the CDR3 DNA reads TGTGCCAGCAGCCGGGACAGGGGAGGGGAAAAACTGTTTTTT.

Notes on this clone: At one end, the junction sequence differs from germline, possibly due to a read error. J is TRBJ2-1 and V is TRBV11-2; D call uncertain. CDR3 length: 14 amino acids. In germline, CDR1 is SGHAT, CDR2 FQNNGV. Written as DNA, the CDR3 is TGTGCCAGCAGCTTAGGGGTAGTAATAGGCCTCACCGTCTTC. Its protein is CASSLGVVIGLTVF.

The chain has TRBV2 and TRBJ2-1; D not certain. CDR1 and CDR2 from the germline V gene are SNHLY and FYNNEI. CDR3 length: 13 residues. The V end was cut by 7 bases, the J end by 6 bases, with 13 bases between. The chain's CDR3 is CASNIDPRNEQFF. CDR3 in DNA: TGTGCCAGCAATATAGACCCGCGCAATGAGCAGTTCTTC.